The rows below give T cell receptor beta chains drawn from one sample of a study of blood T cell repertoires in COVID-19. Here immunoSEQ multiplex PCR was the method, and the copy in TCRdb shows in-frame clones only, minus some. The data contain around 180,000 clones, approximately 74% of them seen just once; the ten biggest clones take up 2.5% to 3%. Sequencing was done on a sample of peripheral blood. These receptors were taken from a woman aged 80 or older with acute or convalescent COVID-19. The CDR3 runs from the conserved cysteine through the conserved F or W. Fields, in order: D gene, clone size, J gene, V gene, CDR3 DNA, CDR3 protein. D genes are given only for firm matches. A row's size may be missing; if present it is once, few, many or a size class.

NA NA TRBJ1-1 TRBV28 TGTGCCAGCAGTTTCCGGCAGGGGTGGGAAGCTTTCTTT CASSFRQGWEAFF
TRBD1 NA TRBJ1-1 TRBV19 TGTGCCAGTAGTGCCTCCGGGACAGGTCTACCCCGCGACACTGAAGCTTTCTTT CASSASGTGLPRDTEAFF
NA NA TRBJ2-3 TRBV24-1 TGTGCCACCAGTGATTTTGTTGGAGGCAAAGATACGCAGTATTTT CATSDFVGGKDTQYF
TRBD1 NA TRBJ2-2 TRBV7-2 TGTGCCAGCAGCTCACAGGGGGTCACCGGGGAGCTGTTTTTT CASSSQGVTGELFF
TRBD2 few TRBJ2-3 TRBV5-6 TGTGCCAGCAGCTTCGTCGATCCCCTAGCGGGAGGTACAGATACGCAGTATTTT CASSFVDPLAGGTDTQYF
NA NA TRBJ1-6 TRBV27 TGTGCCAGCAGTTTATATCCCGGGAATTCACCCCTCCACTTT CASSLYPGNSPLHF
NA NA TRBJ2-7 TRBV9 TGTGCCAGCAGCGTTAGCTTGGGCGAGCAGTACTTC CASSVSLGEQYF
NA NA TRBJ2-7 TRBV6-2/TRBV6-3 TGTGCCAGCAGTTACTCGAGGGACAGGGCGTCCAGCGGGAGGATTTACGAGCAGTACTTC CASSYSRDRASSGRIYEQYF
TRBD2 NA TRBJ2-5 TRBV5-4 TGTGCCAGCAGCGAACTGGGAGGGCTAAAGACCCAGTACTTC CASSELGGLKTQYF
TRBD1 NA TRBJ1-1 TRBV18 TGTGCCAGCTCACCAGGACAGGACACTGAAGCTTTCTTT CASSPGQDTEAFF
NA few TRBJ2-1 TRBV7-2 TGTGCCAGCAGCAAATTCTCCAATGAGCAGTTCTTC CASSKFSNEQFF
NA few TRBJ1-2 TRBV7-9 TGTGCCAGCAGCTTAGAATCAGGGGCCTATGGCTACACCTTC CASSLESGAYGYTF
NA NA TRBJ2-5 TRBV19 TGTGCCAGTAGTGCCCCTCGGCGCGGGGCGGGAGAGACCCAGTACTTC CASSAPRRGAGETQYF
TRBD1 NA TRBJ1-1 TRBV7-2 TGTGCCAGCAGCCGCGACAGGGGCGACACTGAAGCTTTCTTT CASSRDRGDTEAFF
TRBD2 NA TRBJ2-7 TRBV28 TGTGCCAGCAGAAGAGCGGGAGGATCCTACGAGCAGTACTTC CASRRAGGSYEQYF
NA NA TRBJ1-5 TRBV27 TGTGCCAGCAAAACAGGGTCCTATAGCAATCAGCCCCAGCATTTT CASKTGSYSNQPQHF
NA NA TRBJ2-7 TRBV5-6 TGTGCCAGCAGCTACCGTAGCTCCTACGAGCAGTACTTC CASSYRSSYEQYF
NA few TRBJ1-3 TRBV5-8 TGTGCCAGCAGCTTAATCGGGGGATACTCTGGAAACACCATATATTTT CASSLIGGYSGNTIYF
TRBD2 NA TRBJ2-1 TRBV4-1 TGCGCCAGCAGCCAAGAGCCAGCGGGAGAACCCTACAATGAGCAGTTCTTC CASSQEPAGEPYNEQFF
TRBD1 NA TRBJ1-4 TRBV29-1 TGCAGCGCAGCCGGGACAGGGGGACATTCAACTAATGAAAAACTGTTTTTT CSAAGTGGHSTNEKLFF
NA NA TRBJ2-7 TRBV6-5 TGTGCCAGCAGTTACTTTACAGGGTTTGAGCAGTACTTC CASSYFTGFEQYF
NA NA TRBJ2-1 TRBV7-3 TGTGCCAGCAGCTTAGCGGGGAGGAGTTACAATGAGCAGTTCTTC CASSLAGRSYNEQFF
NA NA TRBJ1-1 TRBV18 TGTGCCAGCTCGTTCCGGGACACGTACACTGAAGCTTTCTTT CASSFRDTYTEAFF
TRBD1 NA TRBJ2-2 TRBV27 TGTGCCAGCCGGGACAGGAACACCGGGGAGCTGTTTTTT CASRDRNTGELFF
NA NA TRBJ2-1 TRBV19 TGTGCCAGTAGTATTGAGGGAACTACTTACAATGAGCAGTTCTTC CASSIEGTTYNEQFF
NA NA TRBJ2-7 TRBV6-5 TGTGCCAGCAGCCGGGACACCCCCTACGAGCAGTACTTC CASSRDTPYEQYF
TRBD2 NA TRBJ2-1 TRBV7-2 TGTGCCAGCAGCTTATTCTCCGGGGGGGGATACAATGAGCAGTTCTTC CASSLFSGGGYNEQFF
NA NA TRBJ2-1 TRBV27 TGTGCCAGCAGTTTAGGGGGACTTACTTCCTACAATGAGCAGTTCTTC CASSLGGLTSYNEQFF
TRBD2 NA TRBJ2-3 TRBV18 TGTGCCAGCTCACCACGATCTAGCGGGAGTAGGGGCACAGATACGCAGTATTTT CASSPRSSGSRGTDTQYF
NA medium-sized TRBJ1-2 TRBV5-1 TGCGCCAGCAGCTTGACAGCTTCTAACTATGGCTACACCTTC CASSLTASNYGYTF
NA few TRBJ2-1 TRBV19 TGTGCCAGCCTACCCCTCCGGGGCGGGAAAGGTGAGCAGTTCTTC CASLPLRGGKGEQFF
NA few TRBJ1-6 TRBV7-8 TGTGCCAGCAGCTTAGTGGAGGGTTTTAATTCACCCCTCCACTTT CASSLVEGFNSPLHF
TRBD1 NA TRBJ1-6 TRBV2 TGTGTCAGCAGGTACCACAGGGGGGATTCACCCCTCCACTTT CVSRYHRGDSPLHF
TRBD1 once TRBJ2-7 TRBV30 TGTGCCTGGAGTTACCGGGACAGGGGGTCCTACGAGCAGTACTTC CAWSYRDRGSYEQYF
NA NA TRBJ1-4 TRBV10-2 TGCGCCAGCAGTGAGTGGCAGGGAAGTAATGAAAAACTGTTTTTT CASSEWQGSNEKLFF